The TCR beta chain described here comes from a study of early T cells in non-severe SARS-CoV-2 infection. Notes on the study in general: There was a bias toward anti-spike CD8 responses in VDJdb matching, which missed private and CD4 specificities.

This clonotype was detected many times. Its antigen remains unknown. Individual cDNA molecules received unique molecular identifiers during library preparation. TCRdb ran MiXCR on the 5' RACE reads and lists one entry per CDR3 protein. The data hold approximately 39,000 distinct CDR3 sequences, with around 7% observed a single time. The CDR3 sequence is 15 residues long. V was cut by 0 bases and J by 4 bases, with 10 bases left in between. Germline-derived CDR1 and CDR2 are LNHDA and SQIVND (reference sequence). The chain is built from TRBV19 and TRBJ1-5, with a tentative D call TRBD1 (6 bases). The material sequenced was whole blood, taken at baseline. This TCR was sampled from an adult who was a healthcare worker with PCR-confirmed SARS-CoV-2 infection or an uninfected control (not recorded which). CDR3 loop: CASSIDGTLNQPQHF. The CDR3 DNA reads TGTGCCAGTAGTATAGACGGGACACTAAATCAGCCCCAGCATTTT.